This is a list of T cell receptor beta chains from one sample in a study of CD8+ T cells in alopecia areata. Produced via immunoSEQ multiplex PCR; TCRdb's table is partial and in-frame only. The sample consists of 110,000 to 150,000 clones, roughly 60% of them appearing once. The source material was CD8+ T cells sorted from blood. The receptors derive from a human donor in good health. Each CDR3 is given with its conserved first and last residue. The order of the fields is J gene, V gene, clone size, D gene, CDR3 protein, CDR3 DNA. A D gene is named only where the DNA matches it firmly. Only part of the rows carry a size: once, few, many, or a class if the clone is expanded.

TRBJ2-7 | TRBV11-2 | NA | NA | CASSLGVFAGSSYEQYF | TGTGCCAGCAGCTTAGGAGTCTTTGCAGGGTCTTCCTACGAGCAGTACTTC
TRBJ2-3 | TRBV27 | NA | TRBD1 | CASSLTGADTQYF | TGTGCCAGCAGTCTGACAGGGGCAGATACGCAGTATTTT
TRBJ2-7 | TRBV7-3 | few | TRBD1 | CASSIGTGGTYEQYF | TGTGCCAGCAGCATCGGGACAGGGGGCACCTACGAGCAGTACTTC
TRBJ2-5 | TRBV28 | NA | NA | CASSLSRLGETQYF | TGTGCCAGCAGTTTATCCCGACTGGGCGAGACCCAGTACTTC
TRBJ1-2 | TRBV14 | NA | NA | CASSQGGRENGYTF | TGTGCCAGCAGCCAAGGTGGCAGGGAAAATGGCTACACCTTC
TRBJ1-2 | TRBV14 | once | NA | CASSPGWGYTF | TGTGCCAGCAGCCCCGGTTGGGGCTACACCTTC
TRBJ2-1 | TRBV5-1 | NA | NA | CASTLSAAGPNEQFF | TGCGCCAGTACATTGTCGGCAGCGGGCCCCAATGAGCAGTTCTTC
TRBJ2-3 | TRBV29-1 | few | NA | CSVEIRGGDTQYF | TGCAGCGTTGAAATCAGGGGTGGAGATACGCAGTATTTT
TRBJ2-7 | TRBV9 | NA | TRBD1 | CASSHNRDRGLGEQYF | TGTGCCAGCAGCCATAACAGGGACAGGGGGCTTGGCGAGCAGTACTTC
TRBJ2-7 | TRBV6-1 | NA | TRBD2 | CASSAPGGSYEQYF | TGTGCCAGCAGTGCCCCGGGGGGTAGCTACGAGCAGTACTTC
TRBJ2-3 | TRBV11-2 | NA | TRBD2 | CASSLTSGSADTQYF | TGTGCCAGCAGCTTAACTAGCGGGAGTGCAGATACGCAGTATTTT
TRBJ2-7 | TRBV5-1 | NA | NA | CASSEVQRRSYEQYF | TGCGCCAGCAGCGAAGTACAGAGGAGGTCCTACGAGCAGTACTTC
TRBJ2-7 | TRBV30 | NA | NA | CAWGSPADYEQYF | TGTGCCTGGGGAAGCCCGGCGGACTACGAGCAGTACTTC
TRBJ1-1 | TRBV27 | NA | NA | CASSSQYLITEAFF | TGTGCCAGCAGTTCCCAATACCTAATCACTGAAGCTTTCTTT
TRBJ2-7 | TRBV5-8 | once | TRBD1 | CASSPGTGSYEQYF | TGTGCCAGCAGCCCCGGGACAGGGTCCTACGAGCAGTACTTC
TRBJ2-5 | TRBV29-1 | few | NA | CSVPGRETQYF | TGCAGCGTTCCTGGTCGAGAGACCCAGTACTTC
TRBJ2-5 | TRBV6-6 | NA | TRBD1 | CATLTGVETQYF | TGTGCCACCTTGACAGGGGTTGAGACCCAGTACTTC
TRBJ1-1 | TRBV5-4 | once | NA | CASSLVGRYTEAFF | TGTGCCAGCAGCTTGGTGGGACGTTACACTGAAGCTTTCTTT
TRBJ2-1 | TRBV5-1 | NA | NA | CASSLSGQDEQFF | TGCGCCAGCAGCTTAAGCGGACAAGATGAGCAGTTCTTC
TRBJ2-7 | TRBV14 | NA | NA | CASSQGIYEQYF | TGTGCCAGCAGCCAGGGTATCTACGAGCAGTACTTC
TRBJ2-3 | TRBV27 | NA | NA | CASSLGAADTQYF | TGTGCCAGCAGTCTGGGTGCCGCAGATACGCAGTATTTT
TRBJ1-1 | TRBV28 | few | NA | CASSSPHRLNTEAFF | TGTGCCAGCAGTTCCCCTCACAGACTGAACACTGAAGCTTTCTTT
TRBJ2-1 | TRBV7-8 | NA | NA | CASSRRVDNEQFF | TGTGCCAGCAGCCGCAGGGTAGACAATGAGCAGTTCTTC
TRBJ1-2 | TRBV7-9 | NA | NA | CARFGYTF | TGTGCCAGATTTGGCTACACCTTC
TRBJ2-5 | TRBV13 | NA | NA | CASSLEAEETQYF | TGTGCCAGCAGCTTAGAAGCGGAAGAGACCCAGTACTTC
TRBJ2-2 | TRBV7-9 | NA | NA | CASSSGARSNTGELFF | TGTGCCAGCAGCTCGGGGGCCAGATCGAACACCGGGGAGCTGTTTTTT
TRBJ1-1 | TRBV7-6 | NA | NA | CASSDLQGNTEAFF | TGTGCCAGCAGCGACCTGCAAGGGAACACTGAAGCTTTCTTT
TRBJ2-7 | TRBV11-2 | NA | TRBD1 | CASSSTGTGATYEQYF | TGTGCCAGCAGCTCAACAGGGACAGGGGCCACCTACGAGCAGTACTTC
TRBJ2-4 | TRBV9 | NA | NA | CASSAKNNYMDIQYF | TGTGCCAGCAGCGCCAAAAATAACTACATGGACATTCAGTACTTC
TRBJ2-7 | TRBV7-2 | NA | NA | CASSFLTAYEQYF | TGTGCCAGCAGCTTCCTCACAGCCTACGAGCAGTACTTC
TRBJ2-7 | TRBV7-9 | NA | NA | CASSLDVGGNEQYF | TGTGCCAGCAGCTTAGATGTAGGAGGAAACGAGCAGTACTTC
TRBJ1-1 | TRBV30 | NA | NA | CAWSVQKNTEAFF | TGTGCCTGGAGTGTACAAAAGAACACTGAAGCTTTCTTT
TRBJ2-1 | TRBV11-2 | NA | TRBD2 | CASSLSAGVSGEQFF | TGTGCCAGCAGCTTATCGGCGGGAGTCTCCGGCGAGCAGTTCTTC
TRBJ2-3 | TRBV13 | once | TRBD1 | CASSSRTGGWTDTQYF | TGTGCCAGCAGCTCCCGGACAGGGGGCTGGACAGATACGCAGTATTTT